This entry lists 3 T cell receptor beta chains sequenced from one sample in a study of blood T cell repertoires in COVID-19. Profiled with immunoSEQ multiplex PCR; TCRdb holds only in-frame clones, not every one. The sample records 150,000 to 190,000 clones, 80% to 90% being singletons. Sample: PBMCs or T cells enriched from blood (not recorded which). The receptors were sampled from a man aged 50 to 59 who had recovered from COVID-19.

The rearrangement links TRBV6-5 to TRBJ1-1; no reliable D call. The CDR3 covers 13 residues. Trimming pared 5 bases from V and 1 base from J, leaving 8 bases between. Germline CDR1 reads MNHEY; CDR2 reads SVGAGI. CDR3 in amino acids: CASSRGRNTEAFF. The CDR3 nucleotides read TGTGCCAGCAGTCGAGGCCGGAACACTGAAGCTTTCTTT.

This clone was counted a few times. The chain has TRBV19 and TRBJ1-5, with D possibly TRBD1 on 6 matching bases. There are 16 residues in the CDR3. From germline, CDR1 is LNHDA and CDR2 SQIVND (reference sequence). Trimming shortened V by 7 bases and J by 0 bases, and 16 bases separated the two germline ends. The CDR3 sequence: CASIPRGTNSNQPQHF. The CDR3 DNA sequence: TGTGCCAGTATCCCTAGGGGGACCAATAGCAATCAGCCCCAGCATTTT.

This clone was seen a handful of times. This CDR3 reads CASSYLHGYTF. CDR3 bases: TGTGCCAGCAGTTACCTACATGGCTACACCTTC. The chain has TRBV6-2 or TRBV6-3 and TRBJ1-2; D remains unclear. Trimming shortened V by 2 bases and J by 6 bases, and 4 bases separated the two germline ends. CDR3 length: 11 residues. Germline CDR1 and CDR2: MNHEY and SVGEGT.